The rows below give T cell receptor beta chains drawn from one sample of a study of T cell repertoires in cytomegalovirus infection. MiXCR, applied by TCRdb to the reads, yields one record per CDR3 protein. The data show 740,000 or so distinct CDR3 sequences, approximately 40% seen once. Sequenced: PBMCs. The origin of the receptors is a human donor in good health (CMV status not recorded). Some clones in this sample may be carry-over from other donors' samples. The conserved cysteine and the conserved F or W are not part of the CDR3 here. Rows may omit the clone size; those that give it use once, few, many or a size class.

abundance	v_gene	j_gene	CDR3aa
.	TRBV12-3/TRBV12-4	TRBJ2-2	ASSLDNGETGELF
few	TRBV7-2	TRBJ2-5	ASSRTSGGGETQY
.	TRBV29-1	TRBJ1-1	SVDPGEGSGAF
many	TRBV7-9	TRBJ1-5	ASSLLGQGADQPQH
.	TRBV9	TRBJ1-2	ASSVPGGRGYT
.	TRBV7-3	TRBJ2-7	ASRAGLAGEQY
few	TRBV6-1	TRBJ1-2	ASSERGEIYGYT
.	TRBV7-3	TRBJ2-2	ASSLFQGGTGELF
.	TRBV19	TRBJ1-4	ASGQGAVGSEKLF
few	TRBV28	TRBJ1-2	ASSERAGGYT
few	TRBV11-2	TRBJ1-1	ASSLTGGTYTEAF
.	TRBV19	TRBJ1-2	ATKGERSYGYT
.	TRBV7-9	TRBJ2-5	ASSFPGGSGETQY
few	TRBV7-8	TRBJ1-1	ASSPSLIPEAF
.	TRBV10-1	TRBJ2-1	ASSDVGGMRGDEQF
.	TRBV24-1	TRBJ2-2	ATSDWTSGGGQTGELF
few	TRBV19	TRBJ2-2	ASSSPTSGRAGELF
.	TRBV7-3	TRBJ2-7	ASRHTGRKGDEQY
.	TRBV12-3/TRBV12-4	TRBJ1-3	ASRLVSGRTVNTIY
.	TRBV5-6	TRBJ1-1	ASSLYVLRTEAF
.	TRBV6-1	TRBJ2-3	ASKVAGGPTDTQY
.	TRBV6-1	TRBJ1-2	ASSSRQGNSYT
many	TRBV19	TRBJ1-5	ASSPTGNRNQPQH
few	TRBV4-1	TRBJ2-1	ASSQGDRRDEQF
few	TRBV20-1	TRBJ2-2	SASSGEANTGELF
.	TRBV28	TRBJ1-2	ASIPRGGGYT
.	TRBV20-1	TRBJ1-3	SASSPVSANSIY
.	TRBV19	TRBJ2-7	ASSIGEAVTYEQY
few	TRBV14	TRBJ2-7	ASSQTRTGAFSYEQY
many	TRBV7-6	TRBJ2-1	ASSPRRGGNEQF
.	TRBV12-3/TRBV12-4	TRBJ2-7	HRGLYEQY
.	TRBV14	TRBJ1-2	ASSITTSGRGYT
few	TRBV7-9	TRBJ1-2	ASSLTGNLSANYGYT